These 16 T cell receptor beta chains came from one sample sequenced in a study of shared clonotypes between healthy human individuals (dated by TCRdb to 2020 to 2022). Receptor amplification or capture employed the immunoSEQ multiplex PCR assay. TCRdb carries this immuneACCESS record with in-frame sequences only. Its versions omit some clonotypes, under half of them owing to an unresolved V gene in the studies checked, with the rest unexplained. The sample table records approximately 720,000 clones; more than 70% of these occur just once. Approximately 1.8% of the sample belongs to the ten largest clones. The specimen sequenced was memory CD4+ T cells sorted from blood. Taken with the paper, the label for cell subset or site translates to: CD45RA-negative fraction. The receptors were sampled from a woman younger than 45 in good health.

The rearrangement links TRBV6-6 to TRBJ1-5, with D maybe TRBD1 (6 bases). This CDR3 is 15 amino acids long. V was cut by 5 bases and J by 2 bases, with 13 bases left in between. Germline V gene data show CDR1 as MNHNY and CDR2 as SVGAGI (reference sequence). This CDR3 reads CASSRHRDGNQPQHF. The CDR3 bases are TGTGCCAGCAGTCGACACAGGGATGGCAATCAGCCCCAGCATTTT.

This chain's CDR3 is CSVLLGGVNTGELFF. CDR3 DNA: TGCAGCGTTCTATTGGGAGGAGTAAACACCGGGGAGCTGTTTTTT. The chain has TRBV29-1 and TRBJ2-2; D may be TRBD2 (6 bases). The CDR3 sequence is 15 residues long. Trimming shortened V by 5 bases and J by 2 bases, and 15 bases separated the two germline ends. Germline assignment: CDR1 SQVTM and CDR2 ANQGSEA.

This sequence joins TRBV7-8 and TRBJ2-7; TRBD1 or TRBD2 may be the D gene (5 bases each). There are 15 residues in the CDR3. V lost 1 base to trimming and J lost 0 bases, with 10 bases between them. The germline V gene encodes CDR1 SGHVS and CDR2 FQNEAQ. CDR3 nucleotides: TGTGCCAGCAGCTTAGTGTGGGGGAGCTCCTACGAGCAGTACTTC. This gives the protein CASSLVWGSSYEQYF.

The count of this clone is one. The same CDR3 arises from other DNA sequences in this sample as well. The chain combines TRBV5-1 with TRBJ1-2, with D possibly being TRBD1 (6 bases). The CDR3 covers 13 residues. CDR1 SGHRS and CDR2 YFSETQ come from the germline V gene. Trimming removed 2 bases at V and 2 bases at J, with 7 bases between. CDR3 residues: CASSLGGNYGYTF. In DNA form, the CDR3 reads TGCGCCAGCAGCTTAGGGGGGAACTATGGCTACACCTTC. Using reference TRBV5-1 and TRBJ1-2 for the parts outside the CDR3, the full variable domain is KAGVTQTPRYLIKTRGQQVTLSCSPISGHRSVSWYQQTPGQGLQFLFEYFSETQRNKGNFPGRFSGRQFSNSRSEMNVSTLELGDSALYLCASSLGGNYGYTFGSGTRLTVV.

The sample holds one count of this clone. The V call is TRBV5-1, the J call TRBJ2-2; weak D call: TRBD2 (6 bases). Trimming stripped 0 bases from V and 6 bases from J, with 12 bases between. The length of the CDR3 is 15 residues. Germline CDR1 and CDR2: SGHRS and YFSETQ. The CDR3 region has the DNA TGCGCCAGCAGCTTGGGAGGGACTTCGGCCGGGGAGCTGTTTTTT. Its translation is CASSLGGTSAGELFF.

The chain combines TRBV5-1 with TRBJ1-2; 10 nucleotides line up with TRBD1. With V trimmed by 0 bases and J by 8 bases, 7 bases remained unmatched. The CDR3 is 15 amino acids. From germline, CDR1 is SGHRS and CDR2 YFSETQ. The CDR3 is CASSLERQGARGYTF. Here the CDR3 DNA reads TGCGCCAGCAGCTTGGAGCGACAGGGGGCGAGGGGCTACACCTTC.

The V and J genes are TRBV19 and TRBJ2-7, with D maybe TRBD1 (7 bases). This CDR3 is 16 amino acids long. Germline V gene data show CDR1 as LNHDA and CDR2 as SQIVND (reference sequence). Trimming pared 7 bases from V and 2 bases from J, leaving 21 bases between. CDR3 sequence reads: CASTEGAALGTYEQYF. CDR3 in DNA: TGTGCCAGTACGGAGGGGGCCGCACTAGGGACCTACGAGCAGTACTTC. Filled out from reference TRBV19 and TRBJ2-7, the complete variable domain reads DGGITQSPKYLFRKEGQNVTLSCEQNLNHDAMYWYRQDPGQGLRLIYYSQIVNDFQKGDIAEGYSVSREKKESFPLTVTSAQKNPTAFYLCASTEGAALGTYEQYFGPGTRLTVT.

The rearrangement links TRBV5-4 to TRBJ2-7; 8 nucleotides agree with TRBD2. J lost 2 bases, V lost 4 bases, and 14 bases had no gene match. This CDR3 has 17 residues. Germline V gives CDR1 SGHNT, CDR2 YYREEE (reference sequence). For the CDR3, the DNA is TGTGCCAGCAGCGTGCTCACTTTAGCGGGAAGGGCCTACGAGCAGTACTTC. This gives the protein CASSVLTLAGRAYEQYF.

J is TRBJ1-2 and V is TRBV27; the D gene is possibly TRBD1 (6 bases). Trimming removed 5 bases from V and 8 bases from J, with 24 bases in between. The CDR3 is 16 residues long. Germline CDR1 reads MNHEY; CDR2 reads SMNVEV (reference sequence). The DNA of the CDR3 is TGTGCCAGCAGTCCCCGCGGTCGGGGTACGGGGGCAGGCTACACCTTC. This translates into CASSPRGRGTGAGYTF.

There are a few counts of this clone. The chain links TRBV30 to TRBJ1-5; 8 nucleotides align to TRBD1. Germline V gives CDR1 GTSNPN, CDR2 SVGIG (reference sequence). The CDR3 runs to 13 residues. V lost 4 bases to trimming and J lost 5 bases; unmatched junction nucleotides: 4. CDR3 amino acids: CAWTGQADQPQHF. The CDR3 nucleotides are TGTGCCTGGACGGGACAGGCCGATCAGCCCCAGCATTTT.

The gene calls are TRBV5-4 and TRBJ2-7; 8 positions match TRBD2. Trimming removed 4 bases from V and 4 bases from J; junction bases left unmatched: 7. The CDR3 runs to 14 residues. Germline lookup yields CDR1 SGHNT and CDR2 YYREEE (reference sequence). In DNA form, the CDR3 reads TGTGCCAGCAGCGCTCTTAGCGGGACGTACGAGCAGTACTTC. Translating it yields CASSALSGTYEQYF.

The V gene is TRBV7-9, the J gene TRBJ1-1, with 7 positions matching TRBD1. The V and J ends lost 5 bases and 1 base, in that order; junction bases with no gene match: 4. The CDR3 consists of 14 residues. CDR1 is SEHNR, CDR2 FQNEAQ, per germline (reference sequence). This CDR3 is CASSIGQANTEAFF. CDR3 bases: TGTGCCAGCAGCATCGGACAGGCGAACACTGAAGCTTTCTTT.

To note about this clone: This sample also contains other DNA sequences that code for the same CDR3. This chain connects TRBV6-1 to TRBJ1-5; 7 nucleotides agree with TRBD1. V lost 3 bases, J lost 5 bases, and 1 base stayed unmatched. The CDR3 covers 13 residues. Germline assignment: CDR1 MNHNS and CDR2 SASEGT. The CDR3 DNA reads TGTGCCAGCAGTGAGCAGGGGGATCAGCCCCAGCATTTT. This translates into CASSEQGDQPQHF.

This clone has a handful of counts. The chain recombines TRBV5-1 with TRBJ2-5; TRBD2 is a possible D gene (5 bases). Germline V gives CDR1 SGHRS, CDR2 YFSETQ. V lost 4 bases to trimming and J lost 2 bases, with 18 bases between them. The CDR3 runs to 16 residues. CDR3 in DNA: TGCGCCAGCAGCGTTCGAGGACTCAAAAAGCAAGAGACCCAGTACTTC. This codes for CASSVRGLKKQETQYF.

The sample holds one count of this clone. The chain employs TRBV21-1 and TRBJ2-5. TRBV21-1 represents a pseudogene. The CDR3 runs to 13 residues. The CDR3 bases are TGTGCCAGCAGCTCCGGGGACGGGGAGACCCAGTACTTC. This translates into CASSSGDGETQYF.

The rearrangement joins TRBV5-1 to TRBJ1-4; D not certain. This CDR3 has 16 residues. From germline, CDR1 is SGHRS and CDR2 YFSETQ. V dropped 4 bases and J dropped 8 bases, with 21 bases sitting between them. CDR3 loop: CASSPQGRGLGEKLFF. The CDR3 DNA reads TGCGCCAGCAGCCCTCAAGGGAGAGGTCTCGGAGAAAAACTGTTTTTT.